These 11 T cell receptor beta chains were all obtained from the same sample, sequenced in a study of T cells in Graves' hyperthyroidism and ophthalmopathy. TCR beta CDR3 regions were amplified from RNA transcripts. TCR CDR3 regions were first amplified by RT-PCR with HTBI primers. Using its own MiXCR run on the multiplex PCR reads, TCRdb lists one record per CDR3 protein. The sample has a few hundred thousand distinct CDR3 sequences, over 15% seen once. The sample comprised blood. These receptors came from a woman in her forties or fifties with Graves' hyperthyroidism.

The gene calls are TRBV15 and TRBJ2-1, with no clear D. The CDR3 sequence is 13 residues long. Trimming pared 1 base from V and 6 bases from J, leaving 7 bases between. Looked up from germline, CDR1 is LNHNV and CDR2 is YYDKDF (reference sequence). CDR3 coding DNA: TGTGCCACCAGCAGAGCTTTCGGCAATGAGCAGTTCTTC. Protein product: CATSRAFGNEQFF.

A note on this clonotype: A clone one base away is much larger, so this may be a read error. The chain is built from TRBV28 and TRBJ1-5; 8 nucleotides match TRBD1. The length of the CDR3 is 14 residues. V gave up 11 bases and J gave up 7 bases; unmatched junction bases: 13. Per the germline V gene, CDR1 is MDHEN and CDR2 is SYDVKM. CDR3 sequence (DNA): TGTGCCGGCGGGGAGACAGGGGTCGGGCAGCCCCAGCATTTT. It yields the protein CAGGETGVGQPQHF.

Many counts were recorded for this clonotype. The chain has TRBV3-1 and TRBJ1-4, with 7 bases aligning to TRBD1. This CDR3 is built from 14 residues. Germline lookup yields CDR1 LGHDT and CDR2 YNNKEL (reference sequence). V was clipped by 0 bases and J by 7 bases; unmatched bases: 2. The CDR3 spells CASSQEGQIEKLFF. CDR3 nucleotide sequence: TGTGCCAGCAGCCAAGAGGGACAGATTGAAAAACTGTTTTTT. Full variable domain (rest looked up from reference TRBV3-1 and TRBJ1-4): DTAVSQTPKYLVTQMGNDKSIKCEQNLGHDTMYWYKQDSKKFLKIMFSYNNKELIINETVPNRFSPKSPDKAHLNLHINSLELGDSAVYFCASSQEGQIEKLFFGSGTQLSVL.

The chain employs TRBV5-6 and TRBJ1-2, with 8 bases identical to TRBD1. CDR1 and CDR2 (germline): SGHDT, YYEEEE. J gave up 9 bases and V 2 bases, and 9 bases lay outside the gene matches. The CDR3 has 14 residues. The CDR3 protein is CASSFGQGANSYTF. CDR3 nucleotides: TGTGCCAGCAGCTTCGGGCAGGGGGCGAATAGCTACACCTTC. The whole variable domain, filled in from reference TRBV5-6 and TRBJ1-2, reads DAGVTQSPTHLIKTRGQQVTLRCSPKSGHDTVSWYQQALGQGPQFIFQYYEEEERQRGNFPDRFSGHQFPNYSSELNVNALLLGDSALYLCASSFGQGANSYTFGSGTRLTVV.

The chain couples TRBV7-8 to TRBJ2-3; 7 nucleotides agree with TRBD2. This CDR3 contains 14 residues. Germline CDR1 and CDR2: SGHVS and FQNEAQ. V shed 2 bases, J shed 8 bases, and the junction held 7 bases outside the gene matches. CDR3 bases: TGTGCCAGCAGCTTAAACGCGGGAGCGGGTACGCAGTATTTT. Encoded protein: CASSLNAGAGTQYF.

This clonotype was detected ten times or more. This chain connects TRBV12-3 or TRBV12-4 to TRBJ2-5; 9 bases align to TRBD2. The CDR3 is 16 residues long. V lost 3 bases to trimming and J lost 0 bases; unmatched junction nucleotides: 5. The CDR3 is CASSFRPSGNQETQYF. CDR3 sequence (DNA): TGTGCCAGCAGTTTCAGGCCTAGCGGGAACCAAGAGACCCAGTACTTC.

This chain joins TRBV29-1 and TRBJ1-1; tentative D call: TRBD1 (6 bases). V lost 4 bases, J lost 1 base, and 10 bases lay in between. The CDR3 runs 13 residues. Germline CDR1 SQVTM, CDR2 ANQGSEA. The CDR3 protein is CSVVRGSNTEAFF. The CDR3 DNA reads as TGCAGCGTTGTCAGGGGATCGAACACTGAAGCTTTCTTT.

This clonotype showed up many times. The rearrangement links TRBV3-1 to TRBJ1-2; D unresolved. The V and J ends lost 0 bases and 1 base respectively, with 3 bases between them. This CDR3 region has 13 residues. Germline CDR1 reads LGHDT; CDR2 reads YNNKEL (reference sequence). The CDR3 protein is CASSQEVNYGYTF. In DNA, the CDR3 is TGTGCCAGCAGCCAAGAAGTTAACTATGGCTACACCTTC. Full variable domain (rest looked up from reference TRBV3-1 and TRBJ1-2): DTAVSQTPKYLVTQMGNDKSIKCEQNLGHDTMYWYKQDSKKFLKIMFSYNNKELIINETVPNRFSPKSPDKAHLNLHINSLELGDSAVYFCASSQEVNYGYTFGSGTRLTVV.

This clonotype was seen repeatedly, ten times or more. This sequence joins TRBV28 and TRBJ2-7; 11 nucleotides line up with TRBD2. This CDR3 region has 16 residues. Trimming took 8 bases from V and 6 from J; bases not matched to a gene: 15. CDR1 and CDR2 (germline): MDHEN, SYDVKM. Written as DNA, the CDR3 is TGTGCCAGCGACCCGAGGGCTAGCGGGAGGAACAGCGAGCAGTACTTC. It specifies CASDPRASGRNSEQYF.

The chain joins TRBV7-9 to TRBJ2-5; 10 positions agree with TRBD2. CDR1 is SEHNR and CDR2 is FQNEAQ in the germline V gene (reference sequence). This CDR3 contains 17 residues. Trimming cost V 5 bases and J 3 bases; bases outside gene matches: 12. The CDR3 DNA sequence: TGTGCCAGCAGCCAGCTAGCGGGGGTCCCATGGGAAGAGACCCAGTACTTC. It is translated as CASSQLAGVPWEETQYF.

This rearrangement joins TRBV15 to TRBJ1-5, with 8 positions matching TRBD1. The V segment lost 0 bases and the J segment 7 bases; nucleotides outside the gene matches: 8. In germline, CDR1 is LNHNV, CDR2 YYDKDF (reference sequence). The CDR3 extends over 16 amino acids. DNA of the CDR3: TGTGCCACCAGCAGAGACGTCCAGGGGGCAGGACAGCCCCAGCATTTT. It specifies CATSRDVQGAGQPQHF.